This T cell receptor beta chain appears in the sequencing data of a study of neurological immune-mediated disorders. The sample holds many counts of this clonotype. CDR1 is MGHDK, CDR2 SYGVNS, per germline. The CDR3 has 14 amino acids. V was clipped by 3 bases and J by 1 base, with 7 bases between them. MiXCR, run by TCRdb on the 5' RACE reads, gives a single entry per CDR3 protein. This repertoire shows 40,000 to 50,000 distinct CDR3 sequences, 2% to 3% found once; its top ten account for 9% to 15%. The chain has TRBV25-1 and TRBJ1-5; D is unresolved. The sequence was obtained from a man aged 25 to 40 with multiple sclerosis. Sequencing was performed on PBMCs. The CDR3 here is CASSEDRSNQPQHF. The CDR3 nucleotides are TGTGCCAGCAGTGAGGACCGGAGCAATCAGCCCCAGCATTTT.